This TCR beta chain was retrieved from a study of cytomegalovirus exposure and HLA in healthy donors (dated by TCRdb to about 2017). Some background on the complete study: An earlier analysis of approximately 640 of the donors reported about 290 Gb of sequence data and 120 million or so unique TCR beta sequences from 150 million to 200 million T cells. An early release covering about 600 HLA-typed donors comprised 300 to 350 gigabases of sequencing data and tens of millions of unique TCR sequences. The genetic ancestry cluster associated with self-reported Caucasian donors included 81% of the roughly 390 genotyped donors. The study aimed to test whether signatures of past pathogen exposure could be identified by cataloging public T cell receptors. The study used immunosequencing to profile the T cell repertoires of around 600 subjects and linked those repertoires to cytomegalovirus serostatus. A separate validation cohort of roughly 120 different subjects was used in addition to the approximately 700-subject first cohort. To predict cytomegalovirus infection status, the study brought together high-throughput TCR immunosequencing, statistical association of individual TCRs with disease status, and machine learning. A later analysis re-analyzed previously published TCR beta repertoires from 650 to 800 donors and added high-resolution HLA genotyping to study TCR occurrence patterns. Rather than drawing on any new phenotypic data, the later analysis identified candidate immune exposures from TCR beta sequences and the way those sequences occurred across donors. To decide whether each TCR beta V gene segment behaved as functional or pseudogenic, an earlier analysis of over 500 of the donors relied on high-throughput TCR beta sequencing. Donor age, sex, ethnicity and CMV serostatus were compiled alongside the repertoire data. A later genetic analysis used genome-wide SNP genotypes for about 60% of the roughly 670 donors, treating that subset as a discovery cohort. All discovery cohort repertoires had been generated on a single sequencing platform. Both class I and class II loci were covered by HLA typing, at four-digit resolution. Typing coverage varied by locus: about 620-630 donors for A, B, C, DRB1 and DQB1; more than 500 for DQA1; more than 600 for DPA1; roughly 470 for DPB1. Because of strong linkage in the cohort, roughly five DR-DQ haplotypes were treated as single units for association and clustering. On average, around 240,000 unique TCR beta nucleotide sequences were sequenced per donor among more than 350 genotyped donors of the cohort, with roughly 18% of those sequences being non-productive. What the authors observed across the whole study: Compared with the approximately 670-donor mean, donors in an Asian-associated ancestry cluster had fewer N-insertions in productive TCRs, according to a later genetic analysis. Only TCR beta chains were sequenced in this cohort, and the absence of alpha or paired-chain data limited detectable features. V-gene and J-gene trimming of TCR beta chains was associated with a missense DCLRE1C variant in a later genetic analysis, and the association was replicated in an independent cohort. In a later analysis, HLA-associated TCR beta chains showed more clonal expansion and lower generation probabilities than non-associated chains that were equally common. The study gave a list of 150 to 200 TCR beta chains associated with cytomegalovirus. The presence/absence analyses assumed that sequencing depth was roughly uniform across donors, and that assumption may not be true. Because HLA typing was missing for some donors at each locus, association tests included only the typed subset. While some public TCRs were present in many individuals, most TCR sequences turned up only very rarely across donors. The classifier was reported to diagnose cytomegalovirus status with high specificity and sensitivity in both the original cohort and the validation cohort. According to a later analysis, TCR association rates differed among HLA loci, with DRB1 alleles showing the most associated TCRs and HLA-C alleles showing the fewest. CMV serostatus was the only immune exposure information available for the cohort. Specific HLA alleles were associated with 15,000 to 20,000 TCR beta sequences at a false discovery rate of 0.05 in a later analysis. In a later analysis, most CMV-associated TCR beta chains were found to appear HLA-restricted, with HLA associations seemingly driven largely by CMV exposure. A cluster of highly shared sequence variants was judged likely to be a technical artifact of the sequencing pipeline. When HLA alleles, especially DR and DQ, strongly co-occurred, attributing TCR associations to individual alleles was difficult. In vitro tests confirmed that a few of the cytomegalovirus-associated TCR beta chains recognize cytomegalovirus antigens. The earlier analysis of about 600 of the donors excluded approximately 15 rarely observed V segments, including chromosome 9 orphons, because counts were too low. Correlated functional status among segregating V segments might reflect linkage disequilibrium, but an unknown experimental factor could not be ruled out. According to the authors, the approach could potentially be generalized to other disease states and immunological phenotypes. A further reported finding was that TCR beta sequences accurately predicted the HLA-A and HLA-B alleles for most subjects in the first cohort. The 87-base-pair reads could not distinguish some IMGT-functional V segments, including TRBV6-2 and TRBV6-3, so those segments were excluded. An earlier analysis of around 540 of the donors showed that most TCR beta V segments appeared in productive rearrangements either about 90% or about 30% of the time, which broadly matched IMGT annotations. Several of the top co-occurrence clusters appeared to be linked to parvovirus B19, influenza, CMV and Epstein-Barr virus, according to a later analysis.

CDR1 SGHTS and CDR2 YDEGEE are derived from the germline V gene. The CDR3, from cysteine to phenylalanine, totals 16 residues. Just the 48-base CDR3 DNA is kept, in frame starting at base 1. V loses 5 bases at its end and J loses 9 bases; junction bases beyond the gene matches: 13. Notes on this clone: This clone's antigen is unknown. No clone much larger than this one lies a single base away; base qualities are absent.

The cohort consisted of more than 650 healthy bone marrow donors. Cohort members were all nominally healthy when sampled, although unrecorded immune exposures were likely present. The donor tested CMV seronegative, placing the donor among the 350 or so seronegative members of the cohort. Each donor provided a peripheral blood sample, and peripheral blood mononuclear cells were used for TCR beta sequencing. The Qiagen DNeasy Blood Extraction Kit was used to extract genomic DNA from the blood cell samples. Library preparation employed the immunoSEQ multiplex PCR assay. The multiplex PCR relied on a mix of 60 forward primers for TCR Vbeta segments and 13 reverse primers for TCR Jbeta segments. The CDR3 region of rearranged TCR beta genes was amplified from genomic DNA by a multiplex PCR assay. The Illumina HiSeq System was used to sequence the amplified TCR beta libraries as 87-base-pair reads. In the original analysis: Across the 670 or so repertoires, a later analysis counted roughly 77 million unique TCR beta chains, 9.5 million to 12 million of which were shared by at least two donors. A nearest-neighbor algorithm error-corrected the raw reads and collapsed the reads into unique sequences, merging closely related sequences to remove PCR and sequencing errors. V, D and J gene segments were assigned by aligning CDR3 sequences to IMGT reference sequences. For a sequence to be retained, at least a six-nucleotide match to both a V gene segment and a J gene segment was required. A rearrangement counted as productive if the CDR3 had no stop codons and remained in frame with V and J, and every other rearrangement counted as non-productive. Following IMGT convention, CDR3 was defined as the stretch from the second conserved V-encoded cysteine to the conserved J-encoded phenylalanine. In an earlier analysis of 550 to 650 of the donors, sequences lacking an unambiguous match to a single V gene segment were excluded. In an earlier analysis of about 590 of the donors, a V segment was called functional when productive rearrangements were above 56.7%, and segregating when the standard deviation between donors exceeded 5%. A statistical classification framework was built to diagnose cytomegalovirus status from the catalog of TCR beta chain sequences. A later analysis assigned V and J genes by comparing TCR nucleotide sequences with IMGT/GENE-DB human TR gene sequences. Using the TCRdist pipeline, a later analysis assigned CDR3 sequences along with most-parsimonious VDJ recombination scenarios. A later analysis defined each TCR beta chain by its CDR3 amino acid sequence plus V-gene family, and excluded reads lacking a unique V-gene family. As a way to deal with suspected cross-contamination and a sequencing artifact, a later analysis dropped more than 500 nucleotide sequences that were highly shared and had low generation probability. In a later analysis, a clonal expansion index was calculated for each public chain from normalized within-repertoire ranks of inferred template counts. Generation probabilities in a later analysis came from a VDJ recombination model fitted to out-of-frame rearrangements, and those results were checked against IGoR. In a later analysis, hypergeometric tests were used to score TCR-TCR, TCR-HLA and TCR-CMV co-occurrence, with a repertoire-size bias correction applied to TCR pairs. A later analysis estimated false discovery rates by permuting HLA or CMV assignments 20 times. In a later analysis, co-occurring TCRs were grouped using DBSCAN, with TCRdist sequence similarity added in when clustering inside HLA-allele-positive subsets. Repertoires with fewer than 30,000 or more than 120,000 public chains were left out of co-occurrence clustering, as were about 5 repertoires with anomalous nucleotide sharing. The clones in this table, taken by TCRdb from immuneACCESS, are in-frame only. Not every clone is retained; where verified, under half of the shortfall comes from an unresolved V gene, and the cause of the rest is unknown. V and J calls plus clone size are reproduced from that table; the DNA served to infer D and trimming. In all, the sample holds under 200,000 clones, and roughly 80% of those were seen once. The top ten clones comprise 2.5% of the sample.

The V gene is TRBV5-8 and the J gene is TRBJ2-3; 12 junctional bases match TRBD1. This receptor was taken from a female donor in good health and CMV-seronegative. The sample comprised PBMCs. The CDR3 protein: CASRYPGQGAKFTQYF. The base sequence is TGTGCCAGCAGATACCCGGGACAGGGGGCGAAGTTCACGCAGTATTTT.